The source of this T cell receptor beta chain is a study of blood T cell repertoires in COVID-19. TCRdb's copy holds only in-frame clones and misses some; the assay was immunoSEQ multiplex PCR. Of some 400,000 clones in the sample, around 87% were seen once. V shed 4 bases and J 1 base; nucleotides not matched to a gene: 7. From germline, CDR1 is SGHNT and CDR2 YYREEE (reference sequence). The CDR3 has 17 residues. Patients in Seattle were enrolled during active infection, then followed longitudinally. The TCR was taken from a woman aged 60-75 years with COVID-19, enrolled during active disease. The sample comprised peripheral blood. The gene calls are TRBV5-4 and TRBJ2-1, with 11 bases that match TRBD2. The chain's CDR3 is CASSPASGGRSYNEQFF. The DNA of the CDR3 is TGTGCCAGCAGCCCCGCTAGCGGGGGGCGTTCCTACAATGAGCAGTTCTTC.